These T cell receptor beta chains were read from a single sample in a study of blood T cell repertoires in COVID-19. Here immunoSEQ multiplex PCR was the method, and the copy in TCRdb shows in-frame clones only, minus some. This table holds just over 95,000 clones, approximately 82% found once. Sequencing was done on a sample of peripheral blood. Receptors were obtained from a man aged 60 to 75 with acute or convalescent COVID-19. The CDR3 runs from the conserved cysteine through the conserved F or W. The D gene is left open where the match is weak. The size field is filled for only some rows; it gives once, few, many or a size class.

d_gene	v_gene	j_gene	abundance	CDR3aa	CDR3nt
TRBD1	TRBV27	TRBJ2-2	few	CASSENRGTGELFF	TGTGCCAGCAGTGAGAACAGGGGGACCGGGGAGCTGTTTTTT
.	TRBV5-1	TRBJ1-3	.	CASSLPGSGNTIYF	TGCGCCAGCAGCTTGCCGGGAAGTGGAAACACCATATATTTT
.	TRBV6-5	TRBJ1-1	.	CASRRTPPENTEAFF	TGTGCCAGCAGGCGGACACCGCCAGAGAACACTGAAGCTTTCTTT
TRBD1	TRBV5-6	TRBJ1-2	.	CASSLWGDRGVDYGYTF	TGTGCCAGCAGCTTGTGGGGAGACAGGGGAGTTGACTATGGCTACACCTTC
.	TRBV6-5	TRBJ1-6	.	CASSYDLWANSPLHF	TGTGCCAGCAGTTACGATCTTTGGGCTAATTCACCCCTCCACTTT
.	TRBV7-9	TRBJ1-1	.	CASSLGASNTEAFF	TGTGCCAGCAGCTTGGGGGCATCGAACACTGAAGCTTTCTTT
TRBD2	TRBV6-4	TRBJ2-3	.	CASSWLARALLAGGTDTQYF	TGTGCCAGCAGCTGGTTGGCTCGAGCGTTACTAGCGGGAGGCACAGATACGCAGTATTTT
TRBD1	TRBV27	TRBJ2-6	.	CASSLRQGVGGANVLTF	TGTGCCAGCAGTTTGAGGCAGGGGGTCGGTGGGGCCAACGTCCTGACTTTC
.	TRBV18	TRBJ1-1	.	CASSATGRNTEAFF	TGTGCCAGCTCAGCGACAGGACGGAACACTGAAGCTTTCTTT
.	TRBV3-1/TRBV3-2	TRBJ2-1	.	CASSLTVDEQFF	TGTGCCAGCAGCCTTACGGTGGATGAGCAGTTCTTC
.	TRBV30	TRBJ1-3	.	CAWGSSSGNTIYF	TGTGCCTGGGGTTCTAGCTCTGGAAACACCATATATTTT
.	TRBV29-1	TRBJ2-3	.	CSVDSLETHTQYF	TGCAGCGTTGACTCTTTAGAGACACATACGCAGTATTTT
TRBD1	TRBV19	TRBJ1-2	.	CASSPNLRDRVYGYTF	TGTGCCAGTAGTCCGAATCTCCGGGACAGGGTATACGGCTACACCTTC
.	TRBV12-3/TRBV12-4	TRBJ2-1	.	CASSNGGRQFF	TGTGCCAGCAGTAATGGAGGTAGGCAGTTCTTC
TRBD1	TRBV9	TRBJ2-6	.	CASSSGGSGANVLTF	TGTGCCAGCAGCTCAGGGGGCTCTGGGGCCAACGTCCTGACTTTC
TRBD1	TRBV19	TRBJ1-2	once	CASSIGGQGSGYTF	TGTGCCAGTAGTATTGGGGGACAGGGAAGTGGCTACACCTTC
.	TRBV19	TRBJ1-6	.	CASSRDMSYSPLHF	TGTGCCAGTAGTCGCGACATGTCCTATTCACCCCTCCACTTT
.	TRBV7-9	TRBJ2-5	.	CASSYFLGRGKETQYF	TGTGCCAGCAGCTATTTTCTGGGTAGAGGAAAAGAGACCCAGTACTTC
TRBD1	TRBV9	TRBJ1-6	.	CASSRAPTGDNSPLHF	TGTGCCAGCAGCCGGGCTCCGACAGGGGATAATTCACCCCTCCACTTT
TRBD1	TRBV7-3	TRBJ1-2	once	CASSSGTGGNYGYTF	TGTGCCAGCAGCTCCGGGACAGGGGGCAACTATGGCTACACCTTC
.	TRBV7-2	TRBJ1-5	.	CASSGWGGTPNQPQHF	TGTGCCAGCAGCGGGTGGGGGGGGACACCTAATCAGCCCCAGCATTTT
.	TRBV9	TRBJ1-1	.	CASSSDFRGGTEAFF	TGTGCCAGCAGCTCCGACTTTCGCGGCGGCACTGAAGCTTTCTTT
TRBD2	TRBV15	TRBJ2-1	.	CATSRDSGSYNEQFF	TGTGCCACCAGCAGAGATAGCGGGAGCTACAATGAGCAGTTCTTC
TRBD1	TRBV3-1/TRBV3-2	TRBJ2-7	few	CASSQDRGLYEQYF	TGTGCCAGCAGCCAGGACAGGGGGCTGTACGAGCAGTACTTC
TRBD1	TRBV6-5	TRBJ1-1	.	CASRRPDRDTEAFF	TGTGCCAGCAGACGACCGGACAGGGACACTGAAGCTTTCTTT
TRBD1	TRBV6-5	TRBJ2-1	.	CASRLTGTGIGEQFF	TGTGCCAGCAGGCTTACCGGGACAGGGATCGGTGAGCAGTTCTTC
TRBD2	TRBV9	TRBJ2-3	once	CASSVVAGTTDTQYF	TGTGCCAGCAGCGTAGTAGCGGGTACCACAGATACGCAGTATTTT
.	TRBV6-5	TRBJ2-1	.	CASSYNSGYNEQFF	TGTGCCAGCAGTTACAATAGCGGCTACAATGAGCAGTTCTTC
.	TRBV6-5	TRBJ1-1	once	CASSTEIGNTEAFF	TGTGCCAGCAGCACAGAAATCGGAAACACTGAAGCTTTCTTT
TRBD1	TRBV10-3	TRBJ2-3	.	CATGGSADTQYF	TGTGCCACAGGGGGCAGTGCAGATACGCAGTATTTT
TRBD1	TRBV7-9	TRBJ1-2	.	CASSYTGDSDYTF	TGTGCCAGCAGCTACACAGGGGACAGTGACTACACCTTC
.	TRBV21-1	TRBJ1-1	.	CASSTPTGGNTEAFF	TGTGCCAGCAGCACCCCGACAGGGGGCAACACTGAAGCTTTCTTT
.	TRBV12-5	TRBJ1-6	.	CASGPDTSGMINSPLHF	TGTGCTAGTGGTCCTGACACCTCGGGGATGATTAATTCACCCCTCCACTTT
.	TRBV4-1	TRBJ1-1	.	CASSQDHRVNGAFF	TGCGCCAGCAGCCAAGATCACAGGGTAAACGGAGCTTTCTTT
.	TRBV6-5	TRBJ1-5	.	CASSYSQRGGQPQHF	TGTGCCAGCAGTTACTCGCAAAGGGGCGGCCAGCCCCAGCATTTT
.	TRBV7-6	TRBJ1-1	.	CASSQDAARSTEAFF	TGTGCCAGCAGCCAAGATGCGGCGCGAAGCACTGAAGCTTTCTTT
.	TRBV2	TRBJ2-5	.	CASSAPQQVGETQYF	TGTGCCAGCAGTGCCCCCCAGCAGGTGGGAGAGACCCAGTACTTC
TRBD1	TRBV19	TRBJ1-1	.	CASSPARQGPALVEAFF	TGTGCCAGTAGTCCCGCAAGACAGGGTCCGGCTCTAGTTGAAGCTTTCTTT
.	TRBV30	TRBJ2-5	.	CAWSPLSSGLRETQYF	TGTGCCTGGAGTCCTCTTTCTTCTGGGCTTAGGGAGACCCAGTACTTC
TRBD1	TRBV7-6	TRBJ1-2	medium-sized	CASSPDRALVGYTF	TGTGCCAGCAGCCCGGACAGGGCCTTAGTAGGCTACACCTTC
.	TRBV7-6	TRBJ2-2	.	CASSLRQGLENTGELFF	TGTGCCAGCAGCTTAAGGCAGGGTCTGGAGAACACCGGGGAGCTGTTTTTT
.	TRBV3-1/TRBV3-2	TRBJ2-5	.	CASSQRQVGLTQETQYF	TGTGCCAGCAGCCAACGCCAGGTGGGGCTAACTCAAGAGACCCAGTACTTC
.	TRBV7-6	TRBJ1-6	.	CASSLGEQRNSPLHF	TGTGCCAGCAGCTTAGGTGAACAGAGAAATTCACCCCTCCACTTT
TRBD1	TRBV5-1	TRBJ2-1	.	CASSLSGTGGYNEQFF	TGCGCCAGCAGCTTATCCGGGACAGGGGGCTACAATGAGCAGTTCTTC
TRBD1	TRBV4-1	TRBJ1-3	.	CASSQEFFGQGENTIYF	TGCGCCAGCAGCCAAGAGTTTTTCGGGCAGGGGGAAAACACCATATATTTT
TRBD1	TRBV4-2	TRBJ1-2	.	CASSQGTGNYGYTF	TGTGCCAGCAGCCAAGGGACAGGGAACTATGGCTACACCTTC
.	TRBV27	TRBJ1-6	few	CASSLSSYNSPLHF	TGTGCCAGCAGCCTCAGCTCCTATAATTCACCCCTCCACTTT
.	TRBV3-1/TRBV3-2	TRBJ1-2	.	CASSQANREMRYTF	TGTGCCAGCAGCCAAGCCAACAGGGAGATGAGATACACCTTC
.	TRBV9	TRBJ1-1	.	CASSVGVTGNTEAFF	TGTGCCAGCAGCGTAGGTGTGACAGGGAACACTGAAGCTTTCTTT
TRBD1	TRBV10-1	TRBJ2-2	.	CASSELQGANTGELFF	TGCGCCAGCAGTGAGCTGCAGGGGGCGAACACCGGGGAGCTGTTTTTT
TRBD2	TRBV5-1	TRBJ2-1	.	CASSPGGSYNEQFF	TGCGCCAGCAGTCCGGGGGGGTCCTACAATGAGCAGTTCTTC
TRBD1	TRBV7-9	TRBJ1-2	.	CASSFQGQGADRYTF	TGTGCCAGCAGCTTCCAGGGCCAGGGGGCGGATCGCTACACCTTC